These 30 T cell receptor beta chains originate from one sample sequenced in a study of blood T cells in healthy people across ages. For the second PCR, which ran for about 7 to 11 cycles, a sample-barcoded 5' primer and a J-beta primer mix were used. TCRdb processed the 5' RACE reads anew with MiXCR; each CDR3 protein has one entry. Here the sample spans 1.5 million to 2 million distinct CDR3 sequences, under 30% being singletons. The specimen was blood. Source of these receptors: a woman aged 25 to 39 in good health.

This clonotype was recorded at least ten times. The chain uses TRBV6-6 and TRBJ2-1, with TRBD2 matching 8 bases. V gave up 11 bases and J gave up 6 bases; unmatched junction bases: 12. This CDR3 has 14 residues. The V gene's germline CDR1 is MNHNY and CDR2 SVGAGI (reference sequence). Written as DNA, the CDR3 is TGTGCCGGGTCTAGCGGGCGAACCTCCAATGAGCAGTTCTTC. Protein sequence: CAGSSGRTSNEQFF.

In its sample, this clonotype was seen a few times. V and J are TRBV7-9 and TRBJ2-1; 10 bases are a match to TRBD1. There are 14 residues in the CDR3. V dropped 6 bases and J dropped 9; count of bases not matched to a gene: 8. Germline CDR1 is SEHNR and CDR2 is FQNEAQ (reference sequence). Here the CDR3 reads CASRSTGTGVEQFF. In DNA form, the CDR3 reads TGTGCCAGCAGGTCAACCGGGACAGGGGTTGAGCAGTTCTTC.

V is TRBV5-1 and J is TRBJ2-1; D might be TRBD2 (7 bases). The CDR3 has 16 amino acids. Germline V gene data show CDR1 as SGHRS and CDR2 as YFSETQ. Trimming shortened V by 6 bases and J by 5 bases, and 21 bases separated the two germline ends. The CDR3 DNA follows: TGCGCCAGCAACGGGGGGCGGGGAGTCGGCGACAATGAGCAGTTCTTC. The encoded protein is CASNGGRGVGDNEQFF.

This clonotype turned up a few times. One end of the junction fails to match germline, which may point to a read error. This rearrangement joins TRBV12-3 or TRBV12-4 to TRBJ2-7; a weak D match, TRBD1 (7 bases). CDR3 size: 14 residues. In DNA form, the CDR3 reads TGTGTCAGCACCGGGGGACAGCCTCCCTACGAGCAGTACTTC. This encodes CVSTGGQPPYEQYF.

This clonotype turned up a few times. The gene calls are TRBV7-9 and TRBJ2-3, with D tentatively TRBD2 (5 bases). Looked up from germline, CDR1 is SEHNR and CDR2 is FQNEAQ (reference sequence). The V end lost 1 base, the J end lost 9 bases, and 23 bases lay between the germline ends. This CDR3 comprises 17 residues. This CDR3 reads CASSLGSGIRGKETQYF. The CDR3 DNA reads TGTGCCAGCAGCTTAGGTTCTGGTATAAGAGGGAAGGAGACGCAGTATTTT.

In this sample, this clonotype turned up a few times. The J gene is TRBJ1-1, the V gene TRBV6-6, with a weak D call TRBD1 (5 bases). The CDR3 length is 13 residues. V gave up 7 bases and J gave up 8 bases, with 17 bases separating them. The germline V gene encodes CDR1 MNHNY and CDR2 SVGAGI (reference sequence). The CDR3 spells CASTEPGPREAFF. The DNA for the CDR3 is TGTGCCAGCACCGAACCGGGGCCCAGGGAAGCTTTCTTT.

The gene calls are TRBV7-9 and TRBJ2-1; D possibly uses TRBD1 or TRBD2 (5 bases each). This CDR3 region has 15 residues. V was shortened by 3 bases and J by 7 bases, with 16 bases between the two germline ends. Germline V gene lookup returns CDR1 SEHNR and CDR2 FQNEAQ (reference sequence). This chain's CDR3 is CASSLGETPGNEQFF. The CDR3 DNA follows: TGTGCCAGCAGCTTGGGGGAAACTCCGGGGAATGAGCAGTTCTTC.

J is TRBJ2-7 and V is TRBV2, with 7 bases identical to TRBD2. The germline gives CDR1 SNHLY, CDR2 FYNNEI. The CDR3 extends over 15 amino acids. The junction had 7 bases not matched to a gene; V was cut back by 3 bases and J by 2 bases. The CDR3 protein is CASSDVFAGAYEQYF. Written as DNA, the CDR3 is TGTGCCAGCAGTGATGTCTTTGCGGGGGCCTACGAGCAGTACTTC.

This clonotype was found a few times. The chain has TRBV12-5 and TRBJ2-3; D is possibly TRBD2 (6 bases). The CDR3 consists of 14 residues. Germline V lookup: CDR1 LGHNT, CDR2 FRNRAP. V was shortened by 6 bases and J by 1 base, with 11 bases between the two germline ends. The CDR3 DNA follows: TGTGCTAGTGGCTCGGGGGATGGCACAGATACGCAGTATTTT. As protein: CASGSGDGTDTQYF.

V is TRBV20-1 and J is TRBJ2-7, with TRBD2 matching 10 bases. The CDR3 has 15 amino acids. Germline V gene data show CDR1 as DFQATT and CDR2 as SNEGSKA (reference sequence). J was trimmed by 5 bases and V by 2 bases; bases with no gene match: 9. CDR3 loop: CSARSPSSGSDEQYF. CDR3 bases: TGCAGTGCTAGATCCCCCTCTAGCGGGAGTGACGAGCAGTACTTC.

Note on this clonotype: A much larger clone lies one base from this, so it may be a read error. The chain couples TRBV5-1 to TRBJ2-3; D gene uncertain. The germline V gene encodes CDR1 SGHRS and CDR2 YFSETQ. The CDR3 length is 14 residues. The CDR3 DNA follows: TGCGCCAGAAGCTTGGCCCTGGGTATAGATACGCAGTATTTT. Residues: CARSLALGIDTQYF.

The chain joins TRBV18 to TRBJ2-5; 7 positions match TRBD1. The germline CDR1 and CDR2 sequences are KGHSH and LQKENI. The CDR3 consists of 18 residues. Trimming at V came to 1 base and at J to 5 bases, leaving 16 bases not matched to a gene. CDR3 DNA: TGTGCCAGCTCACCACTTCCGGGGCTAGGGGGCGCATTGGAGACCCAGTACTTC. This encodes CASSPLPGLGGALETQYF.

The chain links TRBV28 to TRBJ2-2; TRBD2 matches at 10 bases. The CDR3 extends over 17 amino acids. From germline, CDR1 is MDHEN and CDR2 SYDVKM. Germline trimming cut 3 bases from V and 4 bases from J; bases unmatched to any gene: 8. CDR3 in amino acids: CASSFILAGVFTGELFF. For the CDR3, the DNA is TGTGCCAGCAGTTTTATCCTAGCGGGGGTTTTCACCGGGGAGCTGTTTTTT.

This clonotype appeared a few times. This CDR3 is CASVRTGGTDTQYF. The CDR3 nucleotides are TGTGCCAGCGTCAGGACAGGGGGCACAGATACGCAGTATTTT. The rearrangement joins TRBV2 to TRBJ2-3; TRBD1 aligns across 9 bases. The CDR3 loop spans 14 amino acids. Trimming took 8 bases from V and 1 from J; bases not matched to a gene: 4. Germline-derived CDR1 and CDR2 are SNHLY and FYNNEI.

This clonotype was observed a few times. This sequence joins TRBV7-9 and TRBJ2-5; D uncertain. Germline V lookup: CDR1 SEHNR, CDR2 FQNEAQ (reference sequence). The V gene lost 3 bases and the J gene lost 5 bases, with 13 bases spanning the gap. The CDR3 has 14 amino acids. CDR3 protein: CASSFSPARETQYF. The CDR3, as DNA: TGTGCCAGCAGCTTTTCGCCGGCGAGGGAGACCCAGTACTTC.

This clonotype occurred many times. The chain joins TRBV12-3 or TRBV12-4 to TRBJ1-2; D is undetermined. This CDR3 has 15 residues. Trimming pared 2 bases from V and 4 bases from J, leaving 14 bases between. In DNA, the CDR3 is TGTGCCAGCAGTTTAACCGCGGGAGGTGGCTATGGCTACACCTTC. It encodes CASSLTAGGGYGYTF.

Concerning this clonotype: A read error is possible here, since a much larger clone lies one base away. The rearrangement uses TRBV9 and TRBJ1-2; D gene unclear. The ends were cut back, 0 bases at V and 6 bases at J, with 12 bases in the middle. This CDR3 has 14 residues. Germline V gives CDR1 SGDLS, CDR2 YYNGEE. The CDR3 DNA sequence: TGTGCCAGCAGCGTAGATGTCCGACTGAATGGCTACACCTTC. The encoded protein is CASSVDVRLNGYTF.

This clonotype was detected a few times. The rearrangement links TRBV2 to TRBJ1-2; the match to TRBD1 covers 8 bases. Per the germline V gene, CDR1 is SNHLY and CDR2 is FYNNEI. This CDR3 has 13 amino acids. Trimming removed 3 bases from V and 8 bases from J; junction bases left unmatched: 5. CDR3 sequence: CASSEGRGQGYTF. For the CDR3, the DNA is TGTGCCAGCAGTGAGGGCAGGGGGCAGGGCTACACCTTC.

This clonotype was counted only a few times. The chain recombines TRBV7-2 with TRBJ1-1; D may be TRBD1 (5 bases). CDR1 and CDR2 (germline): SGHTA, FQGNSA. There are 14 residues in the CDR3. V shed 8 bases and J shed 0 bases, with 13 bases lying between them. The DNA for the CDR3 is TGTGCCAGCTCGACGACAGCCATGAACACTGAAGCTTTCTTT. As protein: CASSTTAMNTEAFF.

The chain is built from TRBV24-1 and TRBJ2-3; D could derive from TRBD1 or TRBD2 (5 bases each). Germline V lookup: CDR1 KGHDR, CDR2 SFDVKD. The CDR3 contains 14 residues. Trimming stripped 4 bases from V and 2 bases from J, with 9 bases between. CDR3 DNA sequence: TGTGCCACCAGTGACCCCGGGACCACAGATACGCAGTATTTT. Protein sequence: CATSDPGTTDTQYF.

This clonotype was counted at least ten times. The gene calls are TRBV7-2 and TRBJ2-4, with a tentative D call TRBD2 (6 bases). V lost 1 base, J lost 5 bases, and 18 bases lay in between. Looked up from germline, CDR1 is SGHTA and CDR2 is FQGNSA. CDR3 size: 17 residues. CDR3 region: CASSLEVARGGQNIQYF. DNA for the CDR3: TGTGCCAGCAGCTTAGAGGTAGCGAGGGGAGGCCAAAACATTCAGTACTTC.

This clonotype was recorded only once. The chain combines TRBV5-4 with TRBJ2-1, with D unresolved. The germline CDR1 and CDR2 sequences are SGHNT and YYREEE (reference sequence). The V end was cut by 4 bases, the J end by 8 bases, with 19 bases between. The CDR3 is made up of 15 amino acids. For the CDR3, the DNA is TGTGCCAGCAGCCGAAAAACGGGTGGTTTCGATGAGCAGTTCTTC. This sequence encodes CASSRKTGGFDEQFF.

The V and J genes are TRBV6-4 and TRBJ1-1; unclear D gene. The V end lost 8 bases, the J end lost 1 base, and 8 bases lay between the germline ends. Germline CDR1 reads MRHNA; CDR2 reads SNTAGT. There are 12 residues in the CDR3. This CDR3 reads CASPRQNTEAFF. The CDR3 DNA reads as TGTGCCAGCCCTCGACAGAACACTGAAGCTTTCTTT.

This clonotype occurred once. The V gene is TRBV7-2, the J gene TRBJ1-2, with TRBD1 as a possible D gene (6 bases). V was shortened by 3 bases and J by 8 bases, with 10 bases between the two germline ends. Per germline, CDR1 SGHTA and CDR2 FQGNSA. The CDR3 has 12 residues. CDR3 coding DNA: TGTGCCAGCAGCTTGCACAGGGACGGCTACACCTTC. Translation: CASSLHRDGYTF.

This clonotype was counted between two and nine times. The rearrangement joins TRBV7-2 to TRBJ2-3; TRBD1 matches at 10 bases. CDR3 length equals 18 residues. The V segment lost 1 base and the J segment 3 bases; nucleotides outside the gene matches: 10. The germline gives CDR1 SGHTA, CDR2 FQGNSA. The chain's CDR3 is CASSLVGAGTGETDTQYF. CDR3 DNA sequence: TGTGCCAGCAGCTTAGTGGGAGCCGGGACAGGGGAAACAGATACGCAGTATTTT.

Notes on this clonotype: A single base separates this from a much larger clone, so it may be a read error. J is TRBJ2-7 and V is TRBV5-1, with 8 bases identical to TRBD2. CDR1 SGHRS and CDR2 YFSETQ come from the germline V gene. V lost 2 bases and J lost 0; bases outside the gene matches: 13. The CDR3 loop spans 18 amino acids. The CDR3: CASSFSGVRTQVSYEQYF. Here the CDR3 DNA reads TGCGCCAGCAGCTTTAGCGGGGTCCGCACACAAGTCTCCTACGAGCAGTACTTC.

The chain recombines TRBV2 with TRBJ2-2, with TRBD2 as a possible D gene (6 bases). The CDR3 runs 13 residues. Trimming left V 7 bases short and J 3 bases short, with 9 bases between. Germline V gene sequence: CDR1 SNHLY, CDR2 FYNNEI. The CDR3: CASIGEDTGELFF. The CDR3 DNA reads as TGTGCCAGCATTGGGGAGGACACCGGGGAGCTGTTTTTT.

V gene TRBV16 combines with J gene TRBJ1-6; D is undetermined. Germline-derived CDR1 and CDR2 are KGHSY and FQNENV. The CDR3 is 15 amino acids. Trimming took 1 base from V and 3 from J, leaving 7 bases between them. DNA for the CDR3: TGTGCCAGCAGCCAATGGAACAGCTATAATTCACCCCTCCACTTT. Encoded protein: CASSQWNSYNSPLHF.

This clonotype occurred many times. The chain carries TRBV10-3 and TRBJ2-5; possible D gene TRBD2, 6 bases. V lost 7 bases and J 5 bases, leaving 14 bases between the germline ends. The CDR3 has 13 amino acids. Germline CDR1 and CDR2: ENHRY and SYGVKD. The CDR3 is CAIKREDRETQYF. The CDR3 DNA is TGTGCCATCAAAAGGGAGGATCGGGAGACCCAGTACTTC.

This clonotype was seen at least ten times. The genes are TRBV20-1 and TRBJ2-5, with 7 bases matching TRBD1. The CDR3 runs to 15 residues. V was pared by 5 bases and J by 4 bases, with 13 bases of the junction left unmatched. Germline V gene lookup returns CDR1 DFQATT and CDR2 SNEGSKA (reference sequence). The CDR3: CSAGETGTFGETQYF. In nucleotides, the CDR3 is TGCAGTGCTGGGGAGACAGGGACATTCGGAGAGACCCAGTACTTC.